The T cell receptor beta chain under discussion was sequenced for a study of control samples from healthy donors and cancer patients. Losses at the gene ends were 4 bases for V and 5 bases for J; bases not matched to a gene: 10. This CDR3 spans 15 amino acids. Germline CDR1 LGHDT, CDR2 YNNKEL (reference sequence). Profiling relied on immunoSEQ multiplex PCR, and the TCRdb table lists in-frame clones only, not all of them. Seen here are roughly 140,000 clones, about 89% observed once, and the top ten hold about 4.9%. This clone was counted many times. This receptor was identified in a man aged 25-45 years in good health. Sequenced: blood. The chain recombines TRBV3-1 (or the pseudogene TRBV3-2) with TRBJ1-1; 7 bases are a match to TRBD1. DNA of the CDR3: TGTGCCAGCAGCCCCACCCTAGGGGGCGGAACTGAAGCTTTCTTT. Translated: CASSPTLGGGTEAFF.